This entry is about one T cell receptor (beta chain). Using a J-beta primer mix together with a sample-barcoded 5' primer, a second PCR was run for about 7 to 12 cycles. TCRdb fed the 5' RACE reads into MiXCR, producing one record per CDR3 protein. This sample yields roughly 720,000 distinct CDR3 sequences, of which 53% are seen a single time; approximately 41% belongs to the top ten. This entry is derived from a study of blood T cells in healthy people across ages. The sequence derives from a man at least 80 years old in good health. Source material: blood.

The CDR3 region has the DNA TGCAGCGTTGATCAAGGGACAGGGGGGCAATACGAGCAGTACTTC. Protein product: CSVDQGTGGQYEQYF. This chain joins TRBV29-1 and TRBJ2-7, with 11 bases matching TRBD1. This CDR3 comprises 15 residues. V dropped 3 bases and J dropped 4; count of bases not matched to a gene: 8. The V gene's germline CDR1 is SQVTM and CDR2 ANQGSEA.